The 24 T cell receptor beta chains below come from one sample, sequenced in a study of cytomegalovirus exposure and HLA in healthy donors. PCR employed 60 Vbeta and 13 Jbeta primers. Generated by immunoSEQ multiplex PCR, the TCRdb table keeps only in-frame clones and is missing some. The sample yields about 180,000 clones, just over 75% seen once. The source material was PBMCs. All receptors come from a young man in good health and CMV-seronegative.

A few counts support this clone. This rearrangement joins TRBV6-4 to TRBJ2-3; D might be TRBD2 (5 bases). The length of the CDR3 is 14 residues. V gave up 4 bases and J gave up 3 bases, with 11 bases separating them. Germline CDR1 reads MRHNA; CDR2 reads SNTAGT. CDR3 sequence (DNA): TGTGCCAGCAGTGCTGAGGGAAGGACAGATACGCAGTATTTT. It is translated as CASSAEGRTDTQYF.

The chain has TRBV7-8 and TRBJ1-5; TRBD1 might be the D (5 bases). The CDR3 loop spans 15 amino acids. V dropped 0 bases and J dropped 7 bases, with 13 bases sitting between them. In germline, CDR1 is SGHVS, CDR2 FQNEAQ. CDR3 amino acids: CASSLADGGWQPQHF. DNA for the CDR3: TGTGCCAGCAGCTTAGCGGATGGGGGGTGGCAGCCCCAGCATTTT. The full variable domain, completed using reference TRBV7-8 and TRBJ1-5, is GAGVSQSPRYKVAKRGQDVALRCDPISGHVSLFWYQQALGQGPEFLTYFQNEAQLDKSGLPSDRFFAERPEGSVSTLKIQRTQQEDSAVYLCASSLADGGWQPQHFGDGTRLSIL.

The genes are TRBV6-5 and TRBJ2-2, with 8 positions matching TRBD1. This CDR3 is built from 15 residues. Germline V CDR1 and CDR2: MNHEY, SVGAGI. The J segment lost 6 bases and the V segment lost 6 bases, leaving 9 bases of the junction unmatched. The CDR3 DNA is TGTGCCAGCAGATCCGGGACAGGATCCTCCGGGGAGCTGTTTTTT. Protein product: CASRSGTGSSGELFF.

J is TRBJ1-1 and V is TRBV6-1; maybe TRBD1 (6 bases). Germline V gene lookup returns CDR1 MNHNS and CDR2 SASEGT. CDR3 length: 12 amino acids. Trimming removed 8 bases at V and 4 bases at J, with 11 bases between. The CDR3 spells CASGQRPTEAFF. In nucleotides, the CDR3 is TGTGCCAGCGGACAGAGACCCACTGAAGCTTTCTTT.

This chain joins TRBV9 and TRBJ2-6; 13 nucleotides line up with TRBD2. The ends lost 3 bases at V and 4 bases at J; junction bases unmatched: 10. The germline V gene has CDR1 SGDLS and CDR2 YYNGEE. CDR3 length equals 19 residues. CDR3 residues: CASSGNGLAGASGANVLTF. CDR3 DNA: TGTGCCAGCAGCGGAAACGGACTAGCGGGAGCGTCAGGGGCCAACGTCCTGACTTTC.

CDR3 residues: CASSLGRGRNTEAFF. CDR3 bases: TGTGCCAGCAGCTTAGGACGAGGGCGAAACACTGAAGCTTTCTTT. This chain connects TRBV7-8 to TRBJ1-1; D unclear. V was cut by 1 base and J by 2 bases, with 11 bases left in between. The CDR3 runs to 15 residues. Per the germline V gene, CDR1 is SGHVS and CDR2 is FQNEAQ.

The chain has TRBV19 and TRBJ2-1, with TRBD2 identical over 7 bases. Unmatched junction bases numbered 10, after V lost 5 bases and J lost 6 bases. CDR1 is LNHDA and CDR2 is SQIVND in the germline V gene (reference sequence). The CDR3 totals 15 residues. The CDR3 DNA follows: TGTGCCAGTAGTTCCCCTGGGGAGGGTTCCAATGAGCAGTTCTTC. Amino acids: CASSSPGEGSNEQFF.

The rearrangement links TRBV18 to TRBJ2-5, with D possibly matching TRBD2 (5 bases). From germline, CDR1 is KGHSH and CDR2 LQKENI. The CDR3 covers 13 residues. The V end was cut by 6 bases, the J end by 5 bases, with 13 bases between. For the CDR3, the DNA is TGTGCCAGCTCCGGGTCTAGCCGTGAGACCCAGTACTTC. It translates to CASSGSSRETQYF. The whole variable domain, remainder taken from reference TRBV18 and TRBJ2-5, is NAGVMQNPRHLVRRRGQEARLRCSPMKGHSHVYWYRQLPEEGLKFMVYLQKENIIDESGMPKERFSAEFPKEGPSILRIQQVVRGDSAAYFCASSGSSRETQYFGPGTRLLVL.

The chain joins TRBV6-5 to TRBJ2-1; 7 bases match TRBD2. This CDR3 contains 14 residues. From germline, CDR1 is MNHEY and CDR2 SVGAGI. J gave up 14 bases and V 4 bases, and 14 bases lay outside the gene matches. As DNA, the CDR3 is TGTGCCAGCAGTTCCTCGGGGGGACGTGCGCAAAAGTTCTTC. Protein sequence: CASSSSGGRAQKFF.

The CDR3 is CASSLWGVGETQYF. DNA of the CDR3: TGTGCCAGCAGTTTATGGGGAGTGGGAGAGACCCAGTACTTC. V usage is TRBV27 and J usage is TRBJ2-5; perhaps TRBD2 as D (5 bases). This CDR3 comprises 14 residues. In germline, CDR1 is MNHEY, CDR2 SMNVEV (reference sequence). With 1 base removed from V and 4 bases from J, the gap between germline ends came to 10 bases.

The gene calls are TRBV7-8 and TRBJ2-7; TRBD2 matches at 12 bases. J was trimmed by 4 bases and V by 5 bases; bases with no gene match: 9. CDR1 and CDR2 (germline): SGHVS, FQNEAQ. The CDR3 contains 16 residues. The CDR3 nucleotides are TGTGCCAGCAGCCTCCGACTAGCGGGAGAAAGATACGAGCAGTACTTC. It encodes CASSLRLAGERYEQYF.

V gene TRBV5-4 combines with J gene TRBJ2-7; 9 nucleotides match TRBD2. The V and J ends lost 1 base and 2 bases, in that order; junction bases with no gene match: 4. The CDR3 loop spans 15 amino acids. Germline CDR1 and CDR2: SGHNT and YYREEE (reference sequence). The CDR3 is CASSLLGGRAYEQYF. As DNA, the CDR3 is TGTGCCAGCAGCTTGTTGGGCGGGAGGGCCTACGAGCAGTACTTC. Using reference TRBV5-4 and TRBJ2-7 for the parts outside the CDR3, the full variable domain is ETGVTQSPTHLIKTRGQQVTLRCSSQSGHNTVSWYQQALGQGPQFIFQYYREEENGRGNFPPRFSGLQFPNYSSELNVNALELDDSALYLCASSLLGGRAYEQYFGPGTRLTVT.

The CDR3 coding sequence is TGTGCCAGCAGCTTGGACAGGGAACTGGAAGCTTTCTTT. As protein: CASSLDRELEAFF. The chain combines TRBV5-4 with TRBJ1-1; possible D gene TRBD1, 6 bases. The germline gives CDR1 SGHNT, CDR2 YYREEE (reference sequence). V gave up 0 bases and J gave up 8 bases, with 11 bases separating them. CDR3 length: 13 residues.

DNA for the CDR3: TGTGCCAGCAGCCCTGGGGTCCTAGCGGGAGTGGGCGAGCAGTACTTC. The encoded protein is CASSPGVLAGVGEQYF. This rearrangement joins TRBV5-8 to TRBJ2-7; 10 bases fit TRBD2. The germline V gene encodes CDR1 SGHTS and CDR2 YDEGEE. V gave up 4 bases and J gave up 6 bases; unmatched junction bases: 13. CDR3 length: 16 amino acids.

This clone is a singleton in its sample. The chain recombines TRBV2 with TRBJ1-1; possibly TRBD1 for D (6 bases). Germline V gives CDR1 SNHLY, CDR2 FYNNEI. V shed 6 bases and J shed 0 bases, with 11 bases lying between them. The CDR3 is 14 amino acids. CDR3 sequence (DNA): TGTGCCAGCAGGAAGGGGGGGATGAACACTGAAGCTTTCTTT. Translated, it gives CASRKGGMNTEAFF.

The chain joins TRBV6-6 to TRBJ1-6; TRBD1 aligns across 7 bases. Losses at the gene ends were 9 bases for V and 6 bases for J; bases not matched to a gene: 14. This CDR3 is built from 16 residues. CDR1 and CDR2 from the germline V gene are MNHNY and SVGAGI (reference sequence). The CDR3 DNA is TGTGCCAGTACAGGGACAGAAGTACTCCTTAATTCACCCCTCCACTTT. Translation gives CASTGTEVLLNSPLHF.

This clone was counted a few times. This sequence joins TRBV7-8 and TRBJ2-7; no reliable D call. The germline gives CDR1 SGHVS, CDR2 FQNEAQ. V gave up 5 bases and J gave up 3 bases, with 5 bases separating them. This CDR3 region has 11 residues. CDR3 nucleotides: TGTGCCAGCAGCGCAGACTACGAGCAGTACTTC. Amino acid sequence: CASSADYEQYF.

V gene TRBV2 combines with J gene TRBJ2-7; 10 nucleotides agree with TRBD2. The CDR3 runs to 17 residues. Germline V CDR1 and CDR2: SNHLY, FYNNEI. V trimming: 2 bases; J trimming: 3 bases; junction bases outside the gene matches: 10. CDR3 coding DNA: TGTGCCAGCAGTGAACTTCTGCGGCTAGCGGGGGACTACGAGCAGTACTTC. Protein: CASSELLRLAGDYEQYF.

The chain recombines TRBV7-2 with TRBJ2-2; TRBD2 agrees at 9 bases. Germline CDR1 and CDR2: SGHTA and FQGNSA. Trimming took 2 bases from V and 7 from J; bases not matched to a gene: 14. The CDR3 has 18 amino acids. The CDR3 loop is CASSLKAQAGGFGGELFF. The CDR3 DNA follows: TGTGCCAGCAGCTTAAAGGCCCAGGCGGGAGGGTTCGGCGGGGAGCTGTTTTTT.

This rearrangement joins TRBV19 to TRBJ2-7; perhaps TRBD1 as D (6 bases). The ends were cut back, 6 bases at V and 0 bases at J, with 15 bases in the middle. Germline CDR1 LNHDA, CDR2 SQIVND (reference sequence). The CDR3 covers 15 residues. CDR3 in DNA: TGTGCCAGTAGGAGGGACACCTCGCCCTCCTACGAGCAGTACTTC. Its translation: CASRRDTSPSYEQYF.

Note on this clone: Other DNA sequences in the sample encode the same CDR3. The V call is TRBV19, the J call TRBJ1-5, with D perhaps TRBD1 (6 bases). Germline V gene data show CDR1 as LNHDA and CDR2 as SQIVND (reference sequence). CDR3 size: 17 residues. With 5 bases removed from V and 0 bases from J, the gap between germline ends came to 17 bases. The CDR3 loop reads CASSALGGGLSNQPQHF. The DNA of the CDR3 is TGTGCCAGTAGTGCCCTCGGGGGGGGGCTTAGCAATCAGCCCCAGCATTTT.

The J gene is TRBJ1-5, the V gene TRBV19; TRBD1 is a possible D gene (5 bases). Per germline, CDR1 LNHDA and CDR2 SQIVND (reference sequence). The V gene lost 5 bases and the J gene lost 2 bases, with 13 bases spanning the gap. This CDR3 region has 15 residues. The CDR3 loop is CASSAVWGGNQPQHF. In DNA form, the CDR3 reads TGTGCCAGTAGTGCGGTTTGGGGCGGCAATCAGCCCCAGCATTTT.

The V and J genes are TRBV7-3 and TRBJ2-1; 9 nucleotides agree with TRBD2. The CDR3 runs to 15 residues. Germline CDR1 is SGHTA and CDR2 is FQGTGA. V gave up 1 base and J gave up 7 bases; unmatched junction bases: 5. Written as DNA, the CDR3 is TGTGCCAGCAGCTTAAGGGCGGGAGGGCGGAATGAGCAGTTCTTC. It codes for CASSLRAGGRNEQFF.

This chain's CDR3 is CASSDTRDRFYEQYF. The CDR3 coding sequence is TGTGCCAGCAGTGATACACGGGACAGATTCTACGAGCAGTACTTC. The rearrangement uses TRBV25-1 and TRBJ2-7; 7 positions agree with TRBD1. The CDR3 loop spans 15 amino acids. Germline loops: CDR1 MGHDK, CDR2 SYGVNS. The junction had 8 bases not matched to a gene; V was cut back by 3 bases and J by 3 bases.